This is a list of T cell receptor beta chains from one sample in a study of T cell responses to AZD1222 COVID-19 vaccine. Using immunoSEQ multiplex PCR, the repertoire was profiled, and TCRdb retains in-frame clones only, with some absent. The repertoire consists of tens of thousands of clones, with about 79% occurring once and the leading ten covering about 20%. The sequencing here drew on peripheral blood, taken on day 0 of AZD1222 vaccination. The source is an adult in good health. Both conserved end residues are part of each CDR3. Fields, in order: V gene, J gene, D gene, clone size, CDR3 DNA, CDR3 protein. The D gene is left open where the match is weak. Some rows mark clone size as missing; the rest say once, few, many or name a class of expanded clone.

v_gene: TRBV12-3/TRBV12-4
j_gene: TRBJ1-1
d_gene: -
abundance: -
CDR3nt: TGTGCCAGCAGTTTAGGGGGGCCCACTGAAGCTTTCTTT
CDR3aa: CASSLGGPTEAFF

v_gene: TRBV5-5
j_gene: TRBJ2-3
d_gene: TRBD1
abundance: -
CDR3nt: TGTGCCAGCAGCTTGGCAGGACAGGGGTTCGATACGCAGTATTTT
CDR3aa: CASSLAGQGFDTQYF

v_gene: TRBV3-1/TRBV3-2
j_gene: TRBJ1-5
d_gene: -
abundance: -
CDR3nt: TGTGCCAGCAGCCACCAGTTCAATCAGCCCCAGCATTTT
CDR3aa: CASSHQFNQPQHF

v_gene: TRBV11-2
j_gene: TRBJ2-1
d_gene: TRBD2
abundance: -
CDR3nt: TGTGCCAGCAGCCTCCGACTAGCGGGAGGGGACAATGAGCAGTTCTTC
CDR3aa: CASSLRLAGGDNEQFF

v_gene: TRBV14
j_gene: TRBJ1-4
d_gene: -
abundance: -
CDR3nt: TGTGCCAGCAGCCAGAATCGGGACGTTTGGGGTGAAAAACTGTTTTTT
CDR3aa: CASSQNRDVWGEKLFF

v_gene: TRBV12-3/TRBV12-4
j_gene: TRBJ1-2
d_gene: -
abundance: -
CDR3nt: TGTGCCAGCAGTTTATTGCCCGGGGGTGGCTACACCTTC
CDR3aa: CASSLLPGGGYTF

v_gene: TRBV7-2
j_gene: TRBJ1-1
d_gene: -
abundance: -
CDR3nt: TGTGCCAGCAGCTTCCACGCCGGGAGGACTGAAGCTTTCTTT
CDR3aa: CASSFHAGRTEAFF

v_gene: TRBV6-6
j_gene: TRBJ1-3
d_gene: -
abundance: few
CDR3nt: TGTGCCAGCAGTTACCCGGGTCCTGGAAACACCATATATTTT
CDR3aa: CASSYPGPGNTIYF

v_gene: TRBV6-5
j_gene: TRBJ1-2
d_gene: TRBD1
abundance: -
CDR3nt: TGTGCCAGCAGTTACTCGTTACAGGGGGGATATGGCTACACCTTC
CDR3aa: CASSYSLQGGYGYTF

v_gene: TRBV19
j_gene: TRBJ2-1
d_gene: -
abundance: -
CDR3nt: TGTGCCAGTAGTATCGGACGAATGCTCACTGAGCAGTTCTTC
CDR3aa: CASSIGRMLTEQFF

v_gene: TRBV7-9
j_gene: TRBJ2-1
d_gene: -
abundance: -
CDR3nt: TGTGCCAGCAGCTTAAGTGCGGTCTGGGGTGAGCAGTTCTTC
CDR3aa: CASSLSAVWGEQFF

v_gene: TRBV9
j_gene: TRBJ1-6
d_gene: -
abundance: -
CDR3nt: TGTGCCAGCAGCTCCCCGACCCCTTATAATTCACCCCTCCACTTT
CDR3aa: CASSSPTPYNSPLHF

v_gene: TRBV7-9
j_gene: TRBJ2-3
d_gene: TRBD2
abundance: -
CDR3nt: TGTGCCAGCAGCTTTCCTAGCGGGAGTAGAGGGGACTCACCGGATACGCAGTATTTT
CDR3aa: CASSFPSGSRGDSPDTQYF

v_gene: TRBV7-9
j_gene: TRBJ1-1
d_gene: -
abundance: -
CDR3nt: TGTGCCAGCAGCTTAGGGCAGTCGAACACTGAAGCTTTCTTT
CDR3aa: CASSLGQSNTEAFF

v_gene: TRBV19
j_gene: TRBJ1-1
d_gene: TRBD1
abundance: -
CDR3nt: TGTGCCAGTAGTATAGGGCAGGGGGGAAGATGGACTGAAGCTTTCTTT
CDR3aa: CASSIGQGGRWTEAFF

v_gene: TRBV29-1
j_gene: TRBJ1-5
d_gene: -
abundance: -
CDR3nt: TGCAGCGTTGGGGCAGGGGATCAGCCCCAGCATTTT
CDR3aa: CSVGAGDQPQHF

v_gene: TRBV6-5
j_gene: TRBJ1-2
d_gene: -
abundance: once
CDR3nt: TGTGCCAGCAGTTACTCAGTTAACTATGGCTACACCTTC
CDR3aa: CASSYSVNYGYTF

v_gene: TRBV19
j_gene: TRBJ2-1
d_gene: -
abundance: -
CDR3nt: TGTGCCAGTAGTATAGGAGGGTGGGTGGCTCAGATGGCGCAGTTCTTC
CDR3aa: CASSIGGWVAQMAQFF

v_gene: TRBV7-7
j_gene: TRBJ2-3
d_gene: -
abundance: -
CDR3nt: TGTGCCAGCAGCCCGGGAGATGGGTCGGCGCAGTATTTT
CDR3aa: CASSPGDGSAQYF

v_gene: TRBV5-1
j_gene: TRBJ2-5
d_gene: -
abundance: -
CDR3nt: TGCGCCAGCAGCACTGGGACACTCCAAGAGACCCAGTACTTC
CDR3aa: CASSTGTLQETQYF

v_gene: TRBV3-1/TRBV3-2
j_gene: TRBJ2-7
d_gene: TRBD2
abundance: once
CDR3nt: TGTGCCAGCAGCCAAGATGTGCGGGAGGACCGCTACGAGCAGTACTTC
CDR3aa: CASSQDVREDRYEQYF

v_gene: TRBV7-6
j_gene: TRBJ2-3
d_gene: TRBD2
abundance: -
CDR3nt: TGTGCCAGCAGCCTCCTCCCGGGAGGGGCGAGCACAGATACGCAGTATTTT
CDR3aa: CASSLLPGGASTDTQYF

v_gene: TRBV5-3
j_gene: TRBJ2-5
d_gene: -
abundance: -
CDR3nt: TGTGCCAGAAGCTTGCGACTAGCGGGACAGGGGGGAGAGACCCAGTACTTC
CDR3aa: CARSLRLAGQGGETQYF

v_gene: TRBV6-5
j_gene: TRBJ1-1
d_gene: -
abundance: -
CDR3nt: TGTGCCAGCAGTTACTCGGGGCGGTCTTCCACTGAAGCTTTCTTT
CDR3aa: CASSYSGRSSTEAFF

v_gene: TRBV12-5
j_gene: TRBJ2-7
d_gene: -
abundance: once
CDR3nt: TGTGCTAGTGGTTTGCCGACTAGTTTTAGCGAGCAGTACTTC
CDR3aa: CASGLPTSFSEQYF

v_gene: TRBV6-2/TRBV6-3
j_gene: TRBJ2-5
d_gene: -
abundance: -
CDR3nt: TGTGCCAGCAGTCCCATGACAGATAAAGAGACCCAGTACTTC
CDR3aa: CASSPMTDKETQYF

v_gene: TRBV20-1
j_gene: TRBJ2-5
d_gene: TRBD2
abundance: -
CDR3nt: TGCAGTGCTAGTGCGACGGATGGGACTAGCGGGAGTGGAGAGACCCAGTACTTC
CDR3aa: CSASATDGTSGSGETQYF

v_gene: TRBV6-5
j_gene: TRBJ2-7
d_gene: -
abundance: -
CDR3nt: TGTGCCAGCAGCTCAACAGGGACGCAGTACTTC
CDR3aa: CASSSTGTQYF

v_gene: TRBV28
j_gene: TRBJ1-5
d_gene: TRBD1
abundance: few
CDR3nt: TGTGCCAGCAACGGACAGGGCTATCAGCCCCAGCATTTT
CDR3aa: CASNGQGYQPQHF

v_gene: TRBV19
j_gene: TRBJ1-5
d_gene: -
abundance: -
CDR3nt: TGTGCCAGTAGTATAGAGGGGCCTCAAATAAAGCAGCCCCAGCATTTT
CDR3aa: CASSIEGPQIKQPQHF

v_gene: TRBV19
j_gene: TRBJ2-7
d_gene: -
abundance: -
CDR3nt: TGTGCCAGTAGTAGAGCCTCAGGGGCCACTGATTTACACGAGCAGTACTTC
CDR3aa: CASSRASGATDLHEQYF

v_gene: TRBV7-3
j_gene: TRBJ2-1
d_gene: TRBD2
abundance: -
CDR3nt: TGTGCCAGCAGCCCCCGGGGTAGCGGGAGGGCGAGCTCCTACAATGAGCAGTTCTTC
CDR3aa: CASSPRGSGRASSYNEQFF

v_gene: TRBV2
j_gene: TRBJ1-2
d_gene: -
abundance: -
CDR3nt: TGTGCCAGCACCCTGGGCCCGGGTGGAGGCTATGGCTACACCTTC
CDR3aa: CASTLGPGGGYGYTF

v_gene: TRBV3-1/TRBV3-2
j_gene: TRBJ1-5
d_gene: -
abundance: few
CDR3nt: TGTGCCAGCAGCCAAGGACCGGGTCAGCCCCAGCATTTT
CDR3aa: CASSQGPGQPQHF

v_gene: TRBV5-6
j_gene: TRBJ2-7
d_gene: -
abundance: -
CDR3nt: TGTGCCAGCAGCTTGGCCCCAGGGATATCCTACGAGCAGTACTTC
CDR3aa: CASSLAPGISYEQYF

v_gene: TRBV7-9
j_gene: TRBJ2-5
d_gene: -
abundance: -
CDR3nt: TGTGCCAGCAGCCCGGGACTGCAAGAGACCCAGTACTTC
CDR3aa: CASSPGLQETQYF

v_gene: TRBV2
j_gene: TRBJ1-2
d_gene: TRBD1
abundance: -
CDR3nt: TGTGCCAGCAGTCCGAGTGGGACAGGGGGATACTATGGCTACACCTTC
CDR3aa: CASSPSGTGGYYGYTF

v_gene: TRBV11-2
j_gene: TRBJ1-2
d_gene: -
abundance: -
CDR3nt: TGTGCCAGCAGCTTAGCCCAGGACGATGGCTACACCTTC
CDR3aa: CASSLAQDDGYTF

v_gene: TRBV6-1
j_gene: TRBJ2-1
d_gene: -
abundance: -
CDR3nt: TGTGCCAGCAGTGAAGCTAGCGGATACAATGAGCAGTTCTTC
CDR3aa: CASSEASGYNEQFF

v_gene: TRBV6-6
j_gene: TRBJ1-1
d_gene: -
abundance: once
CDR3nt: TGTGCCAGCACCTTCGGGACGGGGAACACTGAAGCTTTCTTT
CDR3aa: CASTFGTGNTEAFF

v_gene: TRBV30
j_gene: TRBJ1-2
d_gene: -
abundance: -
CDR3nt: TGTGCCTGGAGTCCGGCTAACTATGGCTACACCTTC
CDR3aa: CAWSPANYGYTF

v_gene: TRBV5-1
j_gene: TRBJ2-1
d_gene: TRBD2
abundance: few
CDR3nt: TGCGCCAGCAGCTTGGTACTAGCGGAGTACAATGAGCAGTTCTTC
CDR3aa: CASSLVLAEYNEQFF

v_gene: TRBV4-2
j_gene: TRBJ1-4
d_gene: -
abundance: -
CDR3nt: TGTGCCAGCAGCCAAGATATCGGACAGAAGATGGAAAAACTGTTTTTT
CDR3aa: CASSQDIGQKMEKLFF

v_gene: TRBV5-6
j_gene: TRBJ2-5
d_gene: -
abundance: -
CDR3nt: TGTGCCAGCAGTTTTCCCCAAGGGACCCAGTACTTC
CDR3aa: CASSFPQGTQYF

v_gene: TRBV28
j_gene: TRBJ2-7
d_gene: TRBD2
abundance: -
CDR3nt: TGTGCCAGCGGGTTGACGACTAGCGGGAGGAGTAAGCAGTACTTC
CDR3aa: CASGLTTSGRSKQYF

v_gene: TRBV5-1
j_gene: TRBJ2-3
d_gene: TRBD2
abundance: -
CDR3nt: TGCGCCAGCAGCCGTGGACTAGCGGAGTCGATAGAGGGCACAGATACGCAGTATTTT
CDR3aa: CASSRGLAESIEGTDTQYF

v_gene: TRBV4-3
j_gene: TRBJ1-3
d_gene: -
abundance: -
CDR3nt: TGCGCCAGCAGCCAAGATCTTGGCGGGGCTTATGGAAACACCATATATTTT
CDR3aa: CASSQDLGGAYGNTIYF

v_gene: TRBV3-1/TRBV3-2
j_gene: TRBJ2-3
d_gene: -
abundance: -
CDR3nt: TGTGCCAGCAGCCGCAATATGGAGGGGGGATCGCCATCTCTAGCTGCAGATACGCAGTATTTT
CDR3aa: CASSRNMEGGSPSLAADTQYF

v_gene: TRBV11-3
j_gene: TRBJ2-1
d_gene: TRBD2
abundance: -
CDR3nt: TGTGCCAGCAGCTTCGCTAGCGGGAGCTCTGAGCAGTTCTTC
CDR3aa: CASSFASGSSEQFF

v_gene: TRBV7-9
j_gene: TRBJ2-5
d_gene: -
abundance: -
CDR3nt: -
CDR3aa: CASSFGNGPQETQYF